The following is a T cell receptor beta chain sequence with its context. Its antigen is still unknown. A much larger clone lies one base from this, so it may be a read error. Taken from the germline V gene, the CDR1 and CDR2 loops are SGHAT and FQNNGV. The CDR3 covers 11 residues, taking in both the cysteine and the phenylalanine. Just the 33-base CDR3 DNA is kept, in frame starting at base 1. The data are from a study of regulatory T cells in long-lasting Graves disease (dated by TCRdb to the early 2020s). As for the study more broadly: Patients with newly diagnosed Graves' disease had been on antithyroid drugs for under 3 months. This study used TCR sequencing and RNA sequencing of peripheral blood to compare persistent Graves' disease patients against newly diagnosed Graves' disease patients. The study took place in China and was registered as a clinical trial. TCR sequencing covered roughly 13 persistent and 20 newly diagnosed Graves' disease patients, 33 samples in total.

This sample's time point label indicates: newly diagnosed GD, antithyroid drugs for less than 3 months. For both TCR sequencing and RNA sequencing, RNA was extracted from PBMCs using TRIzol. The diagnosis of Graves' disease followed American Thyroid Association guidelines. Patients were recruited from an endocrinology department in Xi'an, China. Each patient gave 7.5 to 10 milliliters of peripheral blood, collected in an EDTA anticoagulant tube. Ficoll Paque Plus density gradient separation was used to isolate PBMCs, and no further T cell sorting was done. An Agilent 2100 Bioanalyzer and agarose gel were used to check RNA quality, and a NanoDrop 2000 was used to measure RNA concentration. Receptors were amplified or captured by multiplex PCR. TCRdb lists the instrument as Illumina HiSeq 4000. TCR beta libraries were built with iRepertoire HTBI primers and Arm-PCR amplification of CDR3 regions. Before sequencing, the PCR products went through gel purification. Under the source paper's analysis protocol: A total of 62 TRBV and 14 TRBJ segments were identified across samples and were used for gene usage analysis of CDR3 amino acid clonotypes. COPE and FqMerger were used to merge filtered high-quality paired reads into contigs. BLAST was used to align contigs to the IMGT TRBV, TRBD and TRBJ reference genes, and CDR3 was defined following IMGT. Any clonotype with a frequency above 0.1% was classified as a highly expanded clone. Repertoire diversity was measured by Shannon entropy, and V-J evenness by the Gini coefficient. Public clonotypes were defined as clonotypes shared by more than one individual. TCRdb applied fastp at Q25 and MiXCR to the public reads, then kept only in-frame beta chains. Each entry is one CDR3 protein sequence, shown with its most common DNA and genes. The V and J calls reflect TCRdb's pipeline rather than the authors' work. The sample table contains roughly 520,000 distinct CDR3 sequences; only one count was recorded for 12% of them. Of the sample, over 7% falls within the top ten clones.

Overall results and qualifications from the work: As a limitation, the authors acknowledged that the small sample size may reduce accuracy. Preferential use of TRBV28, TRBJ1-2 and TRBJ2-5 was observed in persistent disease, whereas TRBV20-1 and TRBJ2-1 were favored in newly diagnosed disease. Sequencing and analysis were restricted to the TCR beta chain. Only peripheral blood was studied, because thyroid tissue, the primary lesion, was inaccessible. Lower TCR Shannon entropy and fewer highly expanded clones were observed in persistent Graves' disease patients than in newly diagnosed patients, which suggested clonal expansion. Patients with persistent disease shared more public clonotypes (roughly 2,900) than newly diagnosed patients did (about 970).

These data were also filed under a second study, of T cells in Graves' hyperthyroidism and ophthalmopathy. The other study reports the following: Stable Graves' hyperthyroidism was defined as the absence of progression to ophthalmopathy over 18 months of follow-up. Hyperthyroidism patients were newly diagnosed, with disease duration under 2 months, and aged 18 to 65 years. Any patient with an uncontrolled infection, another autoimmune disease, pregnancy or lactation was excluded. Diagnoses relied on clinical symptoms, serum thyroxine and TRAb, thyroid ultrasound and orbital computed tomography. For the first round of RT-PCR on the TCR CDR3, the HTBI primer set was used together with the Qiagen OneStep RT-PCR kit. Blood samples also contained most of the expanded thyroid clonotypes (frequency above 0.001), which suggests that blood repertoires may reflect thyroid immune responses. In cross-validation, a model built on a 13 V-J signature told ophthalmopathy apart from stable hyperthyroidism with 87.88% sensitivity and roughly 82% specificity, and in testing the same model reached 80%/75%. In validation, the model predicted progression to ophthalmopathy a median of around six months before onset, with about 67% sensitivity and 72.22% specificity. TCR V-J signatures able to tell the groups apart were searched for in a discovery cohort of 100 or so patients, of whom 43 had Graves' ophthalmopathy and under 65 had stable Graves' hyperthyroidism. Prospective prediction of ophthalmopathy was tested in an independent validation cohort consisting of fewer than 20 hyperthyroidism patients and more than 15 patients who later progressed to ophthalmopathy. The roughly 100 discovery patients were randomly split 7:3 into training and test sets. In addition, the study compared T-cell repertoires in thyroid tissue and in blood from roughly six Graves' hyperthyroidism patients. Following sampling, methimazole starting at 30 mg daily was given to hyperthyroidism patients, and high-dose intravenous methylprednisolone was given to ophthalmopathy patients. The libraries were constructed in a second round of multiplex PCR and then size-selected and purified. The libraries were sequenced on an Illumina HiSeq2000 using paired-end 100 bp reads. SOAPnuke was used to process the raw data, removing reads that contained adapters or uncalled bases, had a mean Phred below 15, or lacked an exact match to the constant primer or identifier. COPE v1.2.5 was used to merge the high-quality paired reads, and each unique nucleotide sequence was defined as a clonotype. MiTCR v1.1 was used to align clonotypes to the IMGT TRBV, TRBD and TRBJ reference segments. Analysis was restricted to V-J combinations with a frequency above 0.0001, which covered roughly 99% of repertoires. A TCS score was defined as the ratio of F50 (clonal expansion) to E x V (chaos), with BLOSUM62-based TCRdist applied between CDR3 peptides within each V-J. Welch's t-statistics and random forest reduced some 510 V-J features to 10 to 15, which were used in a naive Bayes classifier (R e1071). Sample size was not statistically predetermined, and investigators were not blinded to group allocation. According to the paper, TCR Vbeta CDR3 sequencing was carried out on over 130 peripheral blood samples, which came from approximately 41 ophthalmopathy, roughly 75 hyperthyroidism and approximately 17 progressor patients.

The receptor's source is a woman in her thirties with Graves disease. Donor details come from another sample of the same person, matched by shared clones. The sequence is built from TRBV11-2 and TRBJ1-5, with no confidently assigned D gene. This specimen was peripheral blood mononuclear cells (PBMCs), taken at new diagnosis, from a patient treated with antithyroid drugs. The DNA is TGTGCCTGCAGCTTGGTTCAGCCCCAGCATTTT. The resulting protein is CACSLVQPQHF.